The sequence of this T cell receptor beta chain was determined in a study of blood T cell repertoires in COVID-19. Clones were read by immunoSEQ multiplex PCR, and TCRdb kept only the in-frame ones, dropping some. The data show around 50,000 clones, roughly 90% seen once. A remark on this clone: Other DNA sequences in the same sample also yield this CDR3.

This CDR3 contains 15 residues. V lost 2 bases, J lost 4 bases, and 5 bases stayed unmatched. In germline, CDR1 is LNHNV, CDR2 YYDKDF (reference sequence). The receptor was isolated from a human donor in a cohort sampled during active COVID-19. Sequenced: peripheral blood. The chain joins TRBV15 to TRBJ2-5, with 9 nucleotides matching TRBD1. CDR3 DNA sequence: TGTGCCACCAGCAGACCCGGGACAGGGAGAGAGACCCAGTACTTC. Its translation is CATSRPGTGRETQYF.